The TCR beta chain under discussion was sequenced for a study of blood T cells in healthy people across ages. Study background: There was about one barcoded beta molecule captured by template switching per two T cells.

At least 6 million PBMCs were isolated per sample. Trimming removed 5 bases at V and 0 bases at J, with 8 bases between. Germline V gene lookup returns CDR1 SGHTA and CDR2 FQGNSA. This CDR3 is 15 amino acids long. Primed by a sample-barcoded 5' primer and a J-beta primer mix, a second PCR proceeded for roughly 7 to 11 cycles. Every molecule of cDNA carried a tag from a template-switch adaptor with 12 random nucleotides. At least 2.5 million CDR3-containing paired-end reads were obtained per sample. TCRdb ran MiXCR on the 5' RACE reads and lists one entry per CDR3 protein. The table shows about 1.8 million distinct CDR3 sequences, with around 48% occurring only once.

The sequencing sample was made of blood. J is TRBJ1-6 and V is TRBV7-2, with D hard to call. The TCR originated in a woman in her thirties or forties in good health. The CDR3: CASSPPFSYNSPLHF. The CDR3 bases are TGTGCCAGCAGCCCGCCTTTCTCCTATAATTCACCCCTCCACTTT. Full variable domain (missing parts from reference TRBV7-2 and TRBJ1-6): GAGVSQSPSNKVTEKGKDVELRCDPISGHTALYWYRQSLGQGLEFLIYFQGNSAPDKSGLPSDRFSAERTGGSVSTLTIQRTQQEDSAVYLCASSPPFSYNSPLHFGNGTRLTVT.